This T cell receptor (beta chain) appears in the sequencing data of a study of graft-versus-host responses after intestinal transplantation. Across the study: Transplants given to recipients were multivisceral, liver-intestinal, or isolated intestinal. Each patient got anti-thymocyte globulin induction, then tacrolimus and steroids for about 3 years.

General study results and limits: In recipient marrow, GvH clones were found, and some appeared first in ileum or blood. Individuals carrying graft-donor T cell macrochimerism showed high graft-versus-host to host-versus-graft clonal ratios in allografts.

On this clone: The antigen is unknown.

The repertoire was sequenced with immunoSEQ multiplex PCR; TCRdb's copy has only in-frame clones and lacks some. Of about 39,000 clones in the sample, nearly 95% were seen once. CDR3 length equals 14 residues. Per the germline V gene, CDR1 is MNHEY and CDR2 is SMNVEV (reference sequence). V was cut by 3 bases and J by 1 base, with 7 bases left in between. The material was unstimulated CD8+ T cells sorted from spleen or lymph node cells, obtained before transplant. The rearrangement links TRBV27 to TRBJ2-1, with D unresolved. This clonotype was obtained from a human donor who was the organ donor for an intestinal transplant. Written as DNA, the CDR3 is TGTGCCAGCAGTTTGTCGGGTTCCTACAATGAGCAGTTCTTC. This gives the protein CASSLSGSYNEQFF.